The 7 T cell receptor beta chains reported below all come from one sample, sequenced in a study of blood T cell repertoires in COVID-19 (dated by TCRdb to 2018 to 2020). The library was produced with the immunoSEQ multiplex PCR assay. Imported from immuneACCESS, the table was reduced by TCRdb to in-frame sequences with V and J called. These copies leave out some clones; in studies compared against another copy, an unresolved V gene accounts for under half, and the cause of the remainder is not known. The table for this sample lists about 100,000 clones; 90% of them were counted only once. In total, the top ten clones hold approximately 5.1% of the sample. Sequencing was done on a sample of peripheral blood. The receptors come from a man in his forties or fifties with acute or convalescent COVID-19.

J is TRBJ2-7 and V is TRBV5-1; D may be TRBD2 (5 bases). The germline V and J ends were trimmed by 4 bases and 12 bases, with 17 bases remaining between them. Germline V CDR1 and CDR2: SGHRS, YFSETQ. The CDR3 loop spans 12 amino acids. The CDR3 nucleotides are TGCGCCAGCAGCCCGGACTTGGCAGTGGTGTACTTC. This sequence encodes CASSPDLAVVYF. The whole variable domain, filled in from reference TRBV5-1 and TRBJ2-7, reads KAGVTQTPRYLIKTRGQQVTLSCSPISGHRSVSWYQQTPGQGLQFLFEYFSETQRNKGNFPGRFSGRQFSNSRSEMNVSTLELGDSALYLCASSPDLAVVYFGPGTRLTVT.

The CDR3: CATSSPGQVSDTQYF. The DNA for the CDR3 is TGTGCCACCAGCTCTCCGGGACAGGTATCAGATACGCAGTATTTT. The chain carries TRBV15 and TRBJ2-3, with 8 bases matching TRBD1. CDR1 is LNHNV, CDR2 YYDKDF, per germline (reference sequence). The length of the CDR3 is 15 residues. V lost 5 bases, J lost 4 bases, and 8 bases stayed unmatched.

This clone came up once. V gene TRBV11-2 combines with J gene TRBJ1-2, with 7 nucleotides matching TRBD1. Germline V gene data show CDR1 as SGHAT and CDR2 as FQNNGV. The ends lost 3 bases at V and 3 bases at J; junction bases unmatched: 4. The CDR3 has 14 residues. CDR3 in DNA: TGTGCCAGCAGCTTTGCAGGGGGTGACTATGGCTACACCTTC. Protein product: CASSFAGGDYGYTF.

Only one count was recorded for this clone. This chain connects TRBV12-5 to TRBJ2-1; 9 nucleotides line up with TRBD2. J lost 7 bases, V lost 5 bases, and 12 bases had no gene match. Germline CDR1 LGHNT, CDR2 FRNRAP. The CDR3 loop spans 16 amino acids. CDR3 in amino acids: CASGPWSGGPGNEQFF. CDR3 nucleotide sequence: TGTGCTAGTGGTCCCTGGAGCGGGGGGCCGGGGAATGAGCAGTTCTTC.

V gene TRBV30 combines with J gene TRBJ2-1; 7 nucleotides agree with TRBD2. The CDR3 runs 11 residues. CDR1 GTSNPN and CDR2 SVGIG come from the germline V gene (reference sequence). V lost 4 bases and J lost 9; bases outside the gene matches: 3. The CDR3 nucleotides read TGTGCCTGGATGGGGGGGACTGAGCAGTTCTTC. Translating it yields CAWMGGTEQFF.

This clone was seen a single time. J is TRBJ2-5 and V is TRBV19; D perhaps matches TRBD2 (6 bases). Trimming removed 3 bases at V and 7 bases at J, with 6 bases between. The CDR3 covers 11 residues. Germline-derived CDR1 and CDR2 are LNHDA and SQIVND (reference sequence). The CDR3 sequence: CASSIGGTQYF. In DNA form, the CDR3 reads TGTGCCAGTAGTATCGGGGGGACCCAGTACTTC.

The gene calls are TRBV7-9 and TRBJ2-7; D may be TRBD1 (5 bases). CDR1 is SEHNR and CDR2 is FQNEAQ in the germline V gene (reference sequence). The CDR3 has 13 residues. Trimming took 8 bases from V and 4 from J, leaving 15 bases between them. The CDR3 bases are TGTGCCAGCCAATTAGGACAAACGTACGAGCAGTACTTC. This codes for CASQLGQTYEQYF.